The following is a T cell receptor (beta chain) sequence with its context. Original handling: Reference gene primers were amplified, and this amplification served to estimate nucleated cell counts. Profiled with immunoSEQ multiplex PCR; TCRdb holds only in-frame clones, not every one. Clone size and the V and J calls come from that table; the DNA yielded D and trimming. This sample yields around 97,000 clones, of which approximately 87% are seen a single time; 10% to 15% belongs to the top ten. These data belong to a study of blood T cell repertoires in COVID-19. Study-wide context: Samples taken during acute and convalescent COVID-19 were collected in the United States, Italy and Spain. The cDNA or gDNA used as material had been derived from T cells, B-cell-depleted T cells, or PBMCs.

Germline assignment: CDR1 DFQATT and CDR2 SNEGSKA (reference sequence). The CDR3 covers 16 residues. V gave up 3 bases and J gave up 0 bases, with 15 bases separating them. Specimen: peripheral blood. The chain joins TRBV20-1 to TRBJ1-3; D is possibly TRBD1 (5 bases). The source is a human donor in a cohort sampled during active or convalescent COVID-19. The CDR3 here is CSASMGYRYSGNTIYF. For the CDR3, the DNA is TGCAGTGCTAGTATGGGGTACAGGTACTCTGGAAACACCATATATTTT.